This is a list of T cell receptor beta chains from one sample in a study of lymphopenia after photon versus proton radiotherapy. The table came from immunoSEQ multiplex PCR; TCRdb's copy has only in-frame clones and leaves some out. There are 53,000 or so clones in the sample; about 83% occur only once, and 29% lies in the top ten. The starting material was peripheral blood, obtained from a patient treated with photon-based radiotherapy. The receptor set was obtained from a man between 50 and 59 years old with gastric cancer. The CDR3 runs from the conserved cysteine through the conserved F or W. D genes are given only for firm matches. The size of a clone is reported for some rows only, either as once, few or many, or as a class for expanded clones.

V gene,D gene,J gene,clone size,CDR3 protein,CDR3 DNA
TRBV14,.,TRBJ1-2,.,CASSQGKGGGYTF,TGTGCCAGCAGCCAAGGAAAGGGCGGTGGCTACACCTTC
TRBV7-2,.,TRBJ2-3,.,CASSPGPTDTQYF,TGTGCCAGCAGCCCCGGACCTACAGATACGCAGTATTTT
TRBV5-5,TRBD2,TRBJ2-2,.,CASSRISGGNTGELFF,TGTGCCAGCAGCCGAATTAGCGGGGGAAACACCGGGGAGCTGTTTTTT
TRBV11-2,.,TRBJ2-3,.,CASSLLGPGDPDTQYF,TGTGCCAGCAGCTTACTTGGGCCCGGGGACCCAGATACGCAGTATTTT
TRBV18,.,TRBJ2-1,.,CASRGPNDYNEQFF,TGTGCCAGCCGGGGACCCAACGACTACAATGAGCAGTTCTTC
TRBV4-1,TRBD2,TRBJ2-5,.,CASSQEGASGGETQYF,TGCGCCAGCAGCCAAGAAGGGGCTAGCGGTGGGGAGACCCAGTACTTC
TRBV27,TRBD2,TRBJ2-4,.,CASSYKTGTSGKNIQYF,TGTGCCAGCAGTTATAAGACCGGGACTAGCGGGAAAAACATTCAGTACTTC
TRBV27,TRBD2,TRBJ2-3,.,CASISGASTDTQYF,TGTGCCAGCATTAGCGGGGCTAGCACAGATACGCAGTATTTT
TRBV5-4,TRBD2,TRBJ2-2,.,CASSLAGLAGVSTGELFF,TGTGCCAGCAGCTTGGCGGGACTAGCGGGAGTCAGTACCGGGGAGCTGTTTTTT
TRBV29-1,.,TRBJ1-3,.,CSAQLRASRSGNTIYF,TGCAGCGCCCAGCTTAGGGCCTCCCGCTCTGGAAACACCATATATTTT
TRBV6-5,.,TRBJ1-1,.,CASRRQGLGGEAFF,TGTGCCAGCAGGCGGCAGGGTCTAGGGGGTGAAGCTTTCTTT
TRBV6-6,.,TRBJ1-1,.,CASSPTGTTEAFF,TGTGCCAGCAGTCCCACAGGGACCACTGAAGCTTTCTTT
TRBV15,.,TRBJ1-4,.,CATSRERGEKLFF,TGTGCCACCAGCAGAGAGAGGGGTGAAAAACTGTTTTTT
TRBV28,.,TRBJ2-7,.,CASSLFQPPYEQYF,TGTGCCAGCAGTTTATTCCAGCCTCCCTACGAGCAGTACTTC
TRBV18,.,TRBJ1-4,.,CASSPPEYSATNEKLFF,TGTGCCAGCTCACCACCGGAATACAGTGCAACTAATGAAAAACTGTTTTTT
TRBV27,.,TRBJ1-1,.,CASSSTVGPEAFF,TGTGCCAGCAGTTCGACAGTAGGGCCTGAAGCTTTCTTT
TRBV14,TRBD1,TRBJ1-2,.,CASSLTGARVYGYTF,TGTGCCAGCAGCCTCACAGGGGCGCGGGTCTATGGCTACACCTTC
TRBV28,TRBD1,TRBJ1-4,.,CASSFLGTGKEKLFF,TGTGCCAGCAGTTTCTTAGGGACAGGGAAGGAAAAACTGTTTTTT
TRBV11-2,TRBD1,TRBJ2-1,.,CASREQGYNEQFF,TGTGCCAGCAGGGAACAGGGGTACAATGAGCAGTTCTTC
TRBV6-1,.,TRBJ2-3,.,CASSDRAEVDTQYF,TGTGCCAGCAGTGACCGGGCGGAAGTAGATACGCAGTATTTT
TRBV19,.,TRBJ2-7,few,CASSIGFSQNSYEQYF,TGTGCCAGTAGTATAGGCTTTTCCCAGAACTCCTACGAGCAGTACTTC
TRBV27,.,TRBJ2-1,.,CASRRGVHNEQFF,TGTGCCAGCAGGCGGGGCGTCCACAATGAGCAGTTCTTC
TRBV19,TRBD2,TRBJ2-5,.,CASSISGRQETQYF,TGTGCCAGTAGTATTAGCGGGAGGCAAGAGACCCAGTACTTC
TRBV5-1,TRBD1,TRBJ2-1,.,CASRPGQGYNEQFF,TGCGCCAGCAGGCCTGGACAGGGCTACAATGAGCAGTTCTTC
TRBV18,TRBD2,TRBJ2-2,.,CASSPISSGVNTGELFF,TGTGCCAGCTCACCTATTTCTAGCGGAGTTAACACCGGGGAGCTGTTTTTT
TRBV7-6,TRBD2,TRBJ2-2,.,CASSLRLAGGPTGELFF,TGTGCCAGCAGCTTACGTCTAGCGGGAGGGCCCACCGGGGAGCTGTTTTTT
TRBV5-1,TRBD2,TRBJ2-7,once,CASSLSSGSSEEQYF,TGCGCCAGCAGCTTGAGTAGCGGGAGCTCGGAAGAGCAGTACTTC
TRBV7-9,.,TRBJ2-3,.,CASSLGGVRTTDTQYF,TGTGCCAGCAGCTTAGGGGGGGTCCGAACGACAGATACGCAGTATTTT
TRBV7-2,.,TRBJ1-4,few,CASSSRVGGGEEKLFF,TGTGCCAGCAGCTCCCGCGTAGGGGGGGGCGAGGAAAAACTGTTTTTT
TRBV28,.,TRBJ1-3,.,CASSFYKSSGNTIYF,TGTGCCAGCAGTTTCTATAAGAGCTCTGGAAACACCATATATTTT
TRBV11-2,TRBD2,TRBJ2-1,.,CASSLVSGSSGRGNEQFF,TGTGCCAGCAGCTTAGTCTCGGGATCTAGCGGGAGGGGCAATGAGCAGTTCTTC
TRBV27,.,TRBJ2-2,.,CASSFAGQLNTGELFF,TGTGCCAGCAGTTTCGCTGGACAGCTTAACACCGGGGAGCTGTTTTTT
TRBV5-6,.,TRBJ1-2,.,CASSLEIQANYGYTF,TGTGCCAGCAGCTTGGAAATCCAGGCTAACTATGGCTACACCTTC
TRBV19,.,TRBJ1-3,medium-sized,CASIGTLLSGNTIYF,TGTGCCAGTATTGGGACACTCCTCTCTGGAAACACCATATATTTT
TRBV15,TRBD2,TRBJ2-1,.,CATSSGSSSGPRGNEQFF,TGTGCCACCAGCAGTGGGTCGAGTAGCGGGCCCCGGGGCAATGAGCAGTTCTTC
TRBV9,.,TRBJ1-5,medium-sized,CASSQFPGGNQPQHF,TGTGCCAGCAGCCAATTCCCCGGGGGCAATCAGCCCCAGCATTTT
TRBV11-2,TRBD2,TRBJ2-7,.,CASSLNLAGRDEQYF,TGTGCCAGCAGCTTAAACCTAGCGGGACGGGACGAGCAGTACTTC
TRBV29-1,TRBD2,TRBJ2-1,.,CSVESGRTYNEQFF,TGCAGCGTCGAGAGCGGGAGGACCTACAATGAGCAGTTCTTC
TRBV18,.,TRBJ2-7,.,CASSPGTNSYEQYF,TGTGCCAGCTCTCCCGGGACGAACTCCTACGAGCAGTACTTC
TRBV5-1,.,TRBJ2-4,.,CASSLDGDRGAKNIQYF,TGCGCCAGCAGCTTGGACGGCGATAGGGGAGCCAAAAACATTCAGTACTTC
TRBV7-6,.,TRBJ2-3,.,CASSPRTDTQYF,TGTGCCAGCAGCCCGCGCACAGATACGCAGTATTTT
TRBV14,TRBD1,TRBJ1-2,.,CASSRDSKAYGYTF,TGTGCCAGCAGCCGGGACAGCAAAGCCTATGGCTACACCTTC
TRBV11-3,.,TRBJ2-3,.,CASSFLQGDTQYF,TGTGCCAGCAGCTTCCTACAGGGAGATACGCAGTATTTT
TRBV5-4,.,TRBJ2-3,.,CASSLAGPDTQYF,TGTGCCAGCAGCTTGGCAGGCCCAGATACGCAGTATTTT
TRBV5-1,TRBD2,TRBJ2-7,.,CASSRLAESPYEQYF,TGCGCCAGCAGTCGTCTAGCGGAGAGCCCCTACGAGCAGTACTTC
TRBV28,TRBD1,TRBJ1-5,.,CASSPYRGSQPQHF,TGTGCCAGCAGTCCCTACAGGGGAAGTCAGCCCCAGCATTTT
TRBV6-5,TRBD2,TRBJ2-1,.,CASSSWTSGSEQFF,TGTGCCAGCAGTAGCTGGACTAGCGGGAGCGAGCAGTTCTTC
TRBV19,TRBD2,TRBJ2-1,few,CASSIPVNLAGGVEQFF,TGTGCCAGTAGTATCCCCGTGAATCTAGCGGGAGGTGTTGAACAGTTCTTC
TRBV19,TRBD2,TRBJ2-1,.,CASSRLAGGNEQFF,TGTGCCAGTAGTAGGCTAGCGGGAGGAAATGAGCAGTTCTTC
TRBV7-6,.,TRBJ2-3,.,CASSLENGDTQYF,TGTGCCAGCAGCTTAGAAAATGGAGATACGCAGTATTTT
TRBV5-1,.,TRBJ2-7,.,CASSKLGGGAEQYF,TGCGCCAGCAGCAAGCTTGGAGGGGGCGCCGAGCAGTACTTC
TRBV7-2,TRBD2,TRBJ2-1,.,CASSTGLAGGEQFF,TGTGCCAGCAGCACCGGACTAGCGGGAGGTGAGCAGTTCTTC
TRBV30,.,TRBJ2-5,.,CAWSGSVQETQYF,TGTGCCTGGAGTGGTAGCGTACAAGAGACCCAGTACTTC
TRBV18,.,TRBJ1-4,once,CASSQGLEEKLFF,TGTGCCAGCTCACAGGGACTTGAGGAAAAACTGTTTTTT
TRBV11-2,TRBD1,TRBJ2-7,.,CASSSSMDRVEQYF,TGTGCCAGCAGCTCATCGATGGACAGGGTCGAGCAGTACTTC
TRBV19,TRBD1,TRBJ1-2,.,CASSLRTGRNYGYTF,TGTGCCAGTAGTCTCCGGACAGGGCGGAACTATGGCTACACCTTC
TRBV7-9,.,TRBJ2-7,.,CASSLAGNGEQYF,TGTGCCAGCAGCTTAGCGGGTAACGGCGAGCAGTACTTC
TRBV2,TRBD1,TRBJ1-5,.,CASRDRGRGNQPQHF,TGTGCCAGCAGGGACAGGGGCCGGGGAAATCAACCCCAGCATTTT
TRBV7-2,TRBD1,TRBJ1-1,.,CASSSPDRANTEAFF,TGTGCCAGCAGCTCCCCAGACAGGGCGAACACTGAAGCTTTCTTT